This TCR beta chain was found in a study of OX40 agonist ivuxolimab in advanced cancers. Overall study context: Dose-escalation patients were diagnosed with hepatocellular carcinoma, melanoma, renal cell cancer or head and neck cancer. There were three patients with partial responses, one having hepatocellular carcinoma and two cutaneous melanoma. Study-wide results and caveats: At 0.1 to 3.0 mg/kg, clonal expansion of CD4+ and CD8+ blood T cells had occurred by week 6.

V dropped 4 bases and J dropped 4 bases, with 11 bases sitting between them. Germline V CDR1 and CDR2: SGHRS, YFSETQ. This CDR3 is 13 amino acids long. Clones were sequenced by immunoSEQ multiplex PCR, and TCRdb holds only the in-frame ones, with some missing. Of 74,000 or so clones in the sample, 85% to 95% are singletons; the top ten hold 0.25% to 0.35%. Cycle 7 day 1, cycle 4 day 1, and baseline were the timepoints at which blood was sampled. In regard to this clone: The antigen is not known.

The source material was CD4+ or CD8+ T cells sorted from blood, sampled in a trial of the OX40 agonist ivuxolimab. The genes are TRBV5-1 and TRBJ1-1; tentative D call: TRBD1 (5 bases). The TCR originated in an adult with an advanced solid tumor such as melanoma, head and neck, liver or kidney cancer. The CDR3 loop is CASSPRDATEAFF. The CDR3 coding sequence is TGCGCCAGCAGCCCGCGGGACGCCACTGAAGCTTTCTTT.